This T cell receptor beta chain derives from a study of human T cells and chemical hapten exposure. About the study: DPC at 0.01% went onto the upper back in patch tests, read at 6 days.

Whole-study results and caveats: TCRs at a frequency above 1 in 1000 stayed unchanged with DPC sensitization.

The time point is: patch test 2, 6 weeks after DPC sensitization. As to treatment: therapeutic diphenylcyclopropenone sensitization with weekly scalp DPC. The study drew its donors from alopecia patients who were 18 to 70 years old and suitable for DPC. This clonotype was found many times. Its antigen is currently unknown. The study used a library that attached unique molecular identifiers to individual cDNA molecules. TCRdb re-called the RACE reads with MiXCR, one entry per CDR3 protein. This table has over 35,000 distinct CDR3 sequences, approximately 9% appearing once. Germline V gives CDR1 MDHEN, CDR2 SYDVKM. This CDR3 contains 14 residues. V lost 3 bases and J lost 4; bases outside the gene matches: 3.

This receptor was obtained from a woman aged 40 to 50 with alopecia areata. Some clones in this sample may be carry-over from other donors' samples. The rearrangement links TRBV28 to TRBJ1-5; 7 nucleotides line up with TRBD1. The material was whole blood, obtained in connection with sensitization to the hapten diphenylcyclopropenone (DPC). The DNA for the CDR3 is TGTGCCAGCAGTTTGTCAGGGGGGAATCAGCCCCAGCATTTT. It yields the protein CASSLSGGNQPQHF.